Below, 16 T cell receptor beta chains from the same sample are listed, as sequenced in a study of cytomegalovirus exposure and HLA in healthy donors. The PCR employed 60 Vbeta primers together with 13 Jbeta primers. Here immunoSEQ multiplex PCR was the method, and the copy in TCRdb shows in-frame clones only, minus some. Among more than 95,000 clones listed, under 80% were seen once. Source material: PBMCs. These receptors all come from a woman in her forties or fifties in good health and CMV-seropositive.

The chain joins TRBV28 to TRBJ2-1, with TRBD2 matching 10 bases. The V segment lost 1 base and the J segment 8 bases; nucleotides outside the gene matches: 2. CDR3 size: 14 residues. Per the germline V gene, CDR1 is MDHEN and CDR2 is SYDVKM. CDR3 sequence: CASSLSAGGDEQFF. DNA of the CDR3: TGTGCCAGCAGTTTATCAGCGGGAGGGGATGAGCAGTTCTTC.

The chain combines TRBV5-1 with TRBJ2-1; 13 nucleotides align to TRBD2. V shed 4 bases, J shed 4 bases, and the junction held 8 bases outside the gene matches. This CDR3 contains 17 residues. Germline V CDR1 and CDR2: SGHRS, YFSETQ. CDR3 in DNA: TGCGCCAGCAGCACGGAACCGACTAGCGGGGGGTACAATGAGCAGTTCTTC. This encodes CASSTEPTSGGYNEQFF.

This sequence joins TRBV7-8 and TRBJ1-1, with D unclear. Germline values: CDR1 SGHVS, CDR2 FQNEAQ. The CDR3 is 13 amino acids. Trimming left V 1 base short and J 10 bases short, with 13 bases between. CDR3 sequence (DNA): TGTGCCAGCAGCTTAGTACCGAGAGAAGTAGCTTTCTTT. It translates to CASSLVPREVAFF. The whole variable domain, filled in from reference TRBV7-8 and TRBJ1-1, reads GAGVSQSPRYKVAKRGQDVALRCDPISGHVSLFWYQQALGQGPEFLTYFQNEAQLDKSGLPSDRFFAERPEGSVSTLKIQRTQQEDSAVYLCASSLVPREVAFFGQGTRLTVV.

This chain connects TRBV4-1 to TRBJ1-1; TRBD1 agrees at 7 bases. CDR3 size: 15 residues. Germline V gene lookup returns CDR1 MGHRA and CDR2 YSYEKL. J lost 0 bases, V lost 6 bases, and 7 bases had no gene match. This chain's CDR3 is CASRTPGGMNTEAFF. CDR3 DNA sequence: TGCGCCAGCAGGACACCAGGGGGTATGAACACTGAAGCTTTCTTT.

CDR3 loop: CASSQAAGGGTDTQYF. The CDR3 DNA reads as TGCGCCAGCAGCCAAGCTGCGGGGGGTGGTACAGATACGCAGTATTTT. This chain uses TRBV4-3 with TRBJ2-3; TRBD2 matches 8 bases. The trim removed 1 base at V and 3 bases at J, leaving 6 bases unmatched. Germline lookup yields CDR1 LGHNA and CDR2 YSLEER. The length of the CDR3 is 16 residues.

The gene calls are TRBV6-1 and TRBJ1-1; D perhaps matches TRBD1 (5 bases). This CDR3 contains 15 residues. Germline V gene sequence: CDR1 MNHNS, CDR2 SASEGT. Trimming took 6 bases from V and 1 from J, leaving 15 bases between them. CDR3 region: CASSYIQGWNTEAFF. DNA for the CDR3: TGTGCCAGCAGCTATATTCAGGGATGGAACACTGAAGCTTTCTTT.

This clone was counted a few times. The chain couples TRBV7-2 to TRBJ2-2, with a possible D match to TRBD1 (5 bases). From germline, CDR1 is SGHTA and CDR2 FQGNSA. CDR3 size: 14 residues. Trimming removed 0 bases from V and 6 bases from J, with 8 bases in between. The CDR3 region is CASSLAGLPGELFF. In DNA form, the CDR3 reads TGTGCCAGCAGCTTAGCGGGGCTTCCCGGGGAGCTGTTTTTT.

The chain employs TRBV7-8 and TRBJ2-7; TRBD2 matches 7 bases. Germline V gene sequence: CDR1 SGHVS, CDR2 FQNEAQ. The length of the CDR3 is 13 residues. J was trimmed by 5 bases and V by 5 bases; bases with no gene match: 6. The CDR3 coding sequence is TGTGCCAGCAGCCCGGGACTACTCGACGAGCAGTACTTC. Translated, it gives CASSPGLLDEQYF.

In its sample, this clone was seen a few times. V gene TRBV10-3 combines with J gene TRBJ1-5; 9 positions agree with TRBD1. Germline V CDR1 and CDR2: ENHRY, SYGVKD. The V gene end was trimmed by 10 bases and the J gene end by 5 bases; junction bases not matched to a gene: 9. CDR3 length equals 14 residues. CDR3 residues: CASQGQGGYQPQHF. CDR3 DNA: TGTGCCAGCCAGGGACAGGGTGGCTATCAGCCCCAGCATTTT.

This clone has ten or more counts. V and J are TRBV6-6 and TRBJ2-1; D is undetermined. This CDR3 comprises 15 residues. Germline CDR1 and CDR2: MNHNY and SVGAGI (reference sequence). The germline V and J ends were trimmed by 5 bases and 0 bases, with 11 bases remaining between them. In DNA, the CDR3 is TGTGCCAGCAGTCCCGAACAGAGCTCCTACAATGAGCAGTTCTTC. This gives the protein CASSPEQSSYNEQFF.

This chain connects TRBV5-4 to TRBJ2-3; 10 positions match TRBD2. Germline CDR1 SGHNT, CDR2 YYREEE (reference sequence). This CDR3 spans 15 amino acids. Trimming cost V 0 bases and J 4 bases; bases outside gene matches: 2. CDR3 in DNA: TGTGCCAGCAGCTTGGAGCTAGCGGGGGCAGATACGCAGTATTTT. Its translation: CASSLELAGADTQYF.

The rearrangement uses TRBV5-1 and TRBJ1-1, with 9 positions matching TRBD1. J gave up 1 base and V 3 bases, and 7 bases lay outside the gene matches. The CDR3 has 16 residues. Germline values: CDR1 SGHRS, CDR2 YFSETQ. Here the CDR3 DNA reads TGCGCCAGCAGCTCACGATGGGACAGGGCGAACACTGAAGCTTTCTTT. It specifies CASSSRWDRANTEAFF.

The chain employs TRBV7-9 and TRBJ1-6; possible D gene TRBD1, 5 bases. V shed 5 bases and J shed 7 bases, with 9 bases lying between them. Germline CDR1 and CDR2: SEHNR and FQNEAQ (reference sequence). The CDR3 runs to 13 residues. The CDR3 DNA reads as TGTGCCAGCAGCCCGGACATCAATTCACCCCTCCACTTT. This encodes CASSPDINSPLHF.

The chain is built from TRBV18 and TRBJ2-7, with 10 positions matching TRBD1. Trimming took 1 base from V and 3 from J; bases not matched to a gene: 3. CDR1 KGHSH and CDR2 LQKENI come from the germline V gene. The CDR3 is 15 residues long. DNA of the CDR3: TGTGCCAGCTCACCACGGGGACAGGGGAGCTACGAGCAGTACTTC. It specifies CASSPRGQGSYEQYF.

The CDR3 DNA is TGTGCCTGGGGTCGACAGGGGGCGGGAGAGACCCAGTACTTC. Residues: CAWGRQGAGETQYF. This chain links TRBV30 with TRBJ2-5, with 10 bases aligning to TRBD1. Looked up from germline, CDR1 is GTSNPN and CDR2 is SVGIG (reference sequence). V gave up 5 bases and J gave up 4 bases; unmatched junction bases: 7. This CDR3 region has 14 residues.

This rearrangement joins TRBV28 to TRBJ2-5; no clear D gene. CDR1 and CDR2 (germline): MDHEN, SYDVKM. The CDR3 consists of 16 residues. V lost 1 base and J lost 5, with 17 bases in between. This CDR3 is CASSLLNSLFRETQYF. The CDR3 coding sequence is TGTGCCAGCAGTTTATTAAATTCCTTATTCCGGGAGACCCAGTACTTC.